A selection of T cell receptor beta chains follows, all from one sample in a study of blood T cells in healthy people across ages. TCRdb re-called the 5' RACE reads through MiXCR, storing one row per CDR3 protein. The table has about 1,800,000 distinct CDR3 sequences, 28% seen once. The sample was blood. The receptors were gathered from a woman under 40 in good health. The CDR3 runs from the conserved cysteine through the conserved F or W. A D gene is named only where the DNA matches it firmly. Size is stated for part of the rows, as once, few or many counts, or as a class when the clone is expanded.

j_call clone_size d_call v_call cdr3_aa cdr3_nt
TRBJ1-1 few NA TRBV12-3/TRBV12-4 CASRKDPGTEAFF TGTGCCAGCCGGAAAGACCCGGGGACTGAAGCTTTCTTT
TRBJ1-2 NA TRBD1 TRBV6-5 CASTGTGGNYGYTF TGTGCCAGCACCGGGACAGGAGGCAACTATGGCTACACCTTC
TRBJ2-5 NA NA TRBV11-1 CASSSRTEREGGRETQYF TGTGCCAGCAGCAGCAGGACAGAAAGGGAAGGAGGGAGAGAGACCCAGTACTTC
TRBJ2-5 NA TRBD2 TRBV3-1 CASSQDGTRPYQETQYF TGTGCCAGCAGCCAAGACGGGACTAGACCTTACCAAGAGACCCAGTACTTC
TRBJ1-1 NA NA TRBV12-3/TRBV12-4 CASSFRAGAFF TGTGCCAGCAGTTTTAGAGCCGGAGCTTTCTTT
TRBJ1-2 NA NA TRBV7-2 CAEGYGYAF TGTGCGGAGGGCTATGGCTACGCCTTC
TRBJ2-1 NA TRBD2 TRBV9 CASSATLREGYEQFF TGTGCCAGCAGCGCAACCCTCAGGGAGGGGTATGAGCAGTTCTTC
TRBJ2-3 NA NA TRBV20-1 CSAKEGAWTDTQYF TGCAGTGCCAAGGAGGGGGCGTGGACAGATACGCAGTATTTT
TRBJ2-3 few NA TRBV12-3/TRBV12-4 CASSLLAVVTDTQYF TGTGCCAGCAGTTTATTAGCGGTGGTCACAGATACGCAGTATTTT
TRBJ2-5 NA NA TRBV4-1 CASSQDTGSRTQYF TGCGCCAGCAGCCAAGATACCGGTAGCCGGACCCAGTACTTC
TRBJ1-1 few NA TRBV20-1 CSARRLGTKESEAFF TGCAGTGCTAGAAGGCTGGGGACTAAAGAATCTGAAGCTTTCTTT
TRBJ1-5 few NA TRBV27 CASSPREINQPQHF TGTGCCAGCAGTCCGCGGGAGATAAATCAGCCCCAGCATTTT
TRBJ1-2 NA NA TRBV28 CASSSSINLDAIYGYTF TGTGCCAGCAGTTCCTCCATCAATCTAGATGCGATCTATGGCTACACCTTC
TRBJ1-2 NA NA TRBV5-1 CASKRDGYYGYTF TGCGCCAGCAAGCGGGACGGGTACTATGGCTACACCTTC
TRBJ2-1 NA TRBD2 TRBV20-1 CSARETSGRRDEQFF TGCAGTGCTAGAGAGACTAGCGGGAGACGTGATGAGCAGTTCTTC
TRBJ2-3 few NA TRBV10-3 CAIKSSTDTQYF TGTGCCATCAAGTCCAGCACAGATACGCAGTATTTT
TRBJ1-1 NA TRBD1 TRBV7-9 CASSGLGQGGTEAFF TGTGCCAGCAGCGGATTGGGACAGGGGGGCACTGAAGCTTTCTTT
TRBJ2-1 few NA TRBV4-1 CASSQEERSAYNEQFF TGCGCCAGCAGCCAAGAGGAAAGGTCGGCCTACAATGAGCAGTTCTTC
TRBJ2-1 NA TRBD2 TRBV9 CASSVAGGASVHHEQFF TGTGCCAGCAGCGTAGCCGGGGGGGCCAGTGTACACCATGAGCAGTTCTTC
TRBJ1-1 few TRBD1 TRBV24-1 CATSDPGGSEAFF TGTGCCACCAGTGATCCAGGGGGCAGTGAAGCTTTCTTT
TRBJ2-7 NA NA TRBV5-1 CASSIGRGDEQYF TGCGCCAGCAGCATTGGTCGCGGGGACGAGCAGTACTTC
TRBJ2-4 many NA TRBV7-2 CASSFRWTNIQYF TGTGCCAGCAGCTTTCGATGGACGAACATTCAGTACTTC
TRBJ1-1 NA NA TRBV20-1 CSARYSGNTEAFF TGCAGTGCTAGATACAGTGGGAACACTGAAGCTTTCTTT
TRBJ2-5 NA TRBD2 TRBV7-7 CASSPTSGGAEETQYF TGTGCCAGCAGCCCTACTAGCGGGGGGGCAGAGGAGACCCAGTACTTC
TRBJ1-5 NA TRBD1 TRBV4-1 CASSQLTGGGDQPQHF TGCGCCAGCAGCCAGCTTACAGGGGGGGGAGATCAGCCCCAGCATTTT
TRBJ2-7 many TRBD1 TRBV7-2 CASSFGDRGYEQYF TGTGCCAGCAGTTTCGGGGACAGGGGCTACGAGCAGTACTTC
TRBJ1-3 NA TRBD1 TRBV6-6 CASSYNRGLSGNTIYF TGTGCCAGCAGTTACAACAGGGGTCTCTCTGGAAACACCATATATTTT
TRBJ2-2 few NA TRBV20-1 CSIQPGLFAGELFF TGCAGTATACAACCGGGACTCTTTGCCGGGGAGCTGTTTTTT
TRBJ1-5 NA NA TRBV12-5 CASGLVLFGNQPQHF TGTGCTAGTGGTTTGGTACTTTTTGGCAATCAGCCCCAGCATTTT
TRBJ2-7 few NA TRBV5-6 CASSVPGTFTYEQYF TGTGCCAGCAGCGTGCCGGGAACGTTCACCTACGAGCAGTACTTC
TRBJ2-3 NA NA TRBV7-9 CASSLKSTDTQYF TGTGCCAGCAGCTTAAAGTCCACAGATACGCAGTATTTT
TRBJ2-5 few NA TRBV6-5 CASSSLGEGHLQETQYF TGTGCCAGCAGTTCCCTGGGTGAGGGCCATCTTCAAGAGACCCAGTACTTC
TRBJ1-1 NA NA TRBV5-1 CASSLFVEMNTEAFF TGCGCCAGCAGCTTATTCGTGGAGATGAACACTGAAGCTTTCTTT
TRBJ2-1 many NA TRBV20-1 CSARDLYNEQFF TGCAGTGCTCGGGACTTATACAATGAGCAGTTCTTC
TRBJ1-1 few NA TRBV6-2/TRBV6-3 CASSYQADTEAFF TGTGCCAGCAGTTATCAGGCGGACACTGAAGCTTTCTTT
TRBJ1-5 few NA TRBV5-6 CASSSGEGPQHF TGTGCCAGCAGCTCAGGTGAAGGGCCCCAGCATTTT
TRBJ1-2 NA NA TRBV30 CAWSRTNFNYGYTF TGTGCCTGGAGCCGGACAAATTTTAACTATGGCTACACCTTC